This T cell receptor beta chain was captured in a study of CD8 T cells in Susac syndrome. Random hexamers primed reverse transcription of about 0.5 to 1 ug RNA. An immunoSEQ multiplex PCR amplified TCR beta CDR3 over 54 Vbeta and 13 Jbeta. TCRdb re-analysed the immunoSEQ multiplex PCR reads in MiXCR, keeping a single row per CDR3 protein. The sample lists about 200,000 distinct CDR3 sequences, approximately 95% occurring once. The sequenced target, TCR beta, came from blood CD8+ and CD4+ T cells. Unmatched junction bases numbered 13, after V lost 4 bases and J lost 4 bases. The CDR3 extends over 16 amino acids. CDR1 and CDR2 (germline): SGHRS, YFSETQ.

The chain joins TRBV5-1 to TRBJ2-5, with 7 bases matching TRBD2. The TCR was taken from a human donor in good health. Sample: CD4+ T cells from PBMCs. The CDR3 DNA reads TGCGCCAGCAGCCCCGGGGGGTCCGTAGCAGGAGAGACCCAGTACTTC. Translation: CASSPGGSVAGETQYF.